These 18 T cell receptor beta chains were sequenced from one sample in a study of blood T cell repertoires in COVID-19. Generated by immunoSEQ multiplex PCR, the TCRdb table keeps only in-frame clones and is missing some. Among 200,000 to 250,000 clones, 82% were seen once, and the ten largest hold 8% to 9%. Sequencing was performed on peripheral blood. The receptors derive from an elderly woman with COVID-19, enrolled during active disease.

V is TRBV9 and J is TRBJ2-2, with TRBD2 as a possible D gene (6 bases). Germline CDR1 is SGDLS and CDR2 is YYNGEE. Trimming took off 2 bases at V and 1 base at J, with 12 bases between the two ends. CDR3 length equals 16 residues. The CDR3 is CASSVYWGGNTGELFF. CDR3 DNA: TGTGCCAGCAGCGTTTATTGGGGAGGGAACACCGGGGAGCTGTTTTTT. Based on the CDR3 plus reference TRBV9 and TRBJ2-2, the full variable domain is DSGVTQTPKHLITATGQRVTLRCSPRSGDLSVYWYQQSLDQGLQFLIQYYNGEERAKGNILERFSAQQFPDLHSELNLSSLELGDSALYFCASSVYWGGNTGELFFGEGSRLTVL.

The chain is built from TRBV2 and TRBJ1-5; D gene unclear. The CDR3 is made up of 12 amino acids. CDR1 is SNHLY, CDR2 FYNNEI, per germline. V shed 5 bases and J shed 6 bases, with 8 bases lying between them. The CDR3 protein is CASSRWSQPQHF. CDR3 in DNA: TGTGCCAGCAGTCGCTGGAGTCAGCCCCAGCATTTT. Full variable domain (missing parts from reference TRBV2 and TRBJ1-5): EPEVTQTPSHQVTQMGQEVILRCVPISNHLYFYWYRQILGQKVEFLVSFYNNEISEKSEIFDDQFSVERPDGSNFTLKIRSTKLEDSAMYFCASSRWSQPQHFGDGTRLSIL.

This chain uses TRBV5-4 with TRBJ2-2; unclear D gene. Trimming cost V 4 bases and J 2 bases, with 6 bases left between them. This CDR3 has 13 amino acids. The V gene's germline CDR1 is SGHNT and CDR2 YYREEE (reference sequence). Here the CDR3 DNA reads TGTGCCAGCAGCAATCAAAACACCGGGGAGCTGTTTTTT. Residues: CASSNQNTGELFF.

In DNA, the CDR3 is TGTGCCAGCAGGACTAGCGCCTACGAGCAGTACTTC. Amino acids: CASRTSAYEQYF. The V and J genes are TRBV28 and TRBJ2-7; TRBD2 matches 8 bases. Unmatched junction bases numbered 0, after V lost 6 bases and J lost 2 bases. This CDR3 is built from 12 residues. Germline V gives CDR1 MDHEN, CDR2 SYDVKM.

The gene calls are TRBV7-2 and TRBJ1-2; D is ambiguous. The CDR3 has 13 amino acids. Germline lookup yields CDR1 SGHTA and CDR2 FQGNSA. Trimming stripped 5 bases from V and 2 bases from J, with 9 bases between. The CDR3: CASSPGPNYGYTF. CDR3 sequence (DNA): TGTGCCAGCAGCCCAGGCCCCAACTATGGCTACACCTTC. The entire variable domain, with the rest obtained from reference TRBV7-2 and TRBJ1-2, is as follows: GAGVSQSPSNKVTEKGKDVELRCDPISGHTALYWYRQSLGQGLEFLIYFQGNSAPDKSGLPSDRFSAERTGGSVSTLTIQRTQQEDSAVYLCASSPGPNYGYTFGSGTRLTVV.

The chain has TRBV5-1 and TRBJ2-7, with 8 positions matching TRBD1. CDR3 length: 16 residues. The germline gives CDR1 SGHRS, CDR2 YFSETQ. V trimming: 0 bases; J trimming: 3 bases; junction bases outside the gene matches: 8. The CDR3 DNA follows: TGCGCCAGCAGCTTGGAAGGCAGGGGGCGTCACTACGAGCAGTACTTC. This gives the protein CASSLEGRGRHYEQYF.

This chain joins TRBV5-1 and TRBJ1-1, with 7 bases aligning to TRBD1. The ends lost 2 bases at V and 3 bases at J; junction bases unmatched: 4. From germline, CDR1 is SGHRS and CDR2 YFSETQ. The CDR3 runs 14 residues. CDR3 sequence: CASSFTGQYTEAFF. The CDR3 bases are TGCGCCAGCAGCTTTACGGGACAGTACACTGAAGCTTTCTTT.

The V gene is TRBV30, the J gene TRBJ1-3; no definite D call. CDR3 length: 13 residues. Germline lookup yields CDR1 GTSNPN and CDR2 SVGIG (reference sequence). The V and J ends lost 8 bases and 0 bases respectively, with 11 bases between them. The CDR3 region is CAGYSFSGNTIYF. The CDR3 bases are TGTGCCGGATACAGCTTCTCTGGAAACACCATATATTTT.

This chain connects TRBV30 to TRBJ1-5; D unresolved. Germline lookup yields CDR1 GTSNPN and CDR2 SVGIG (reference sequence). Trimming removed 6 bases from V and 5 bases from J, with 14 bases in between. This CDR3 contains 13 residues. The DNA of the CDR3 is TGTGCCTGTTCCGAGGGCGGGGATCAGCCCCAGCATTTT. Protein sequence: CACSEGGDQPQHF.

This clone has more than one count but fewer than ten. V gene TRBV19 combines with J gene TRBJ2-2; D gene uncertain. The CDR3 sequence is 14 residues long. V lost 5 bases, J lost 0 bases, and 7 bases lay in between. The germline CDR1 and CDR2 sequences are LNHDA and SQIVND (reference sequence). The CDR3 is CASSSYTNTGELFF. The CDR3 coding sequence is TGTGCCAGTAGTTCATACACGAACACCGGGGAGCTGTTTTTT. The whole variable domain, filled in from reference TRBV19 and TRBJ2-2, reads DGGITQSPKYLFRKEGQNVTLSCEQNLNHDAMYWYRQDPGQGLRLIYYSQIVNDFQKGDIAEGYSVSREKKESFPLTVTSAQKNPTAFYLCASSSYTNTGELFFGEGSRLTVL.

The chain is built from TRBV4-1 and TRBJ1-1, with 10 bases that match TRBD1. The CDR3 is made up of 15 amino acids. Germline values: CDR1 MGHRA, CDR2 YSYEKL. V lost 5 bases to trimming and J lost 0 bases; unmatched junction nucleotides: 3. The DNA for the CDR3 is TGCGCCAGCAGCAAGGGACAGGGGTTGAACACTGAAGCTTTCTTT. Its protein product is CASSKGQGLNTEAFF.

This sequence joins TRBV14 and TRBJ2-5, with 7 positions matching TRBD1. V was pared by 4 bases and J by 2 bases, with 7 bases of the junction left unmatched. The CDR3 loop spans 15 amino acids. The V gene's germline CDR1 is SGHDN and CDR2 FVKESK. This chain's CDR3 is CASSPGTVLQETQYF. In nucleotides, the CDR3 is TGTGCCAGCAGCCCCGGGACAGTATTACAAGAGACCCAGTACTTC.

The V and J genes are TRBV10-3 and TRBJ1-5; a possible D gene is TRBD1 (5 bases). Germline CDR1 is ENHRY and CDR2 is SYGVKD. This CDR3 comprises 13 residues. V was trimmed by 6 bases and J by 4 bases, leaving 10 bases between them. The CDR3 reads CAIRLQENQPQHF. DNA of the CDR3: TGTGCCATCAGACTACAGGAAAATCAGCCCCAGCATTTT.

The chain links TRBV6-6 to TRBJ1-2; a weak D match, TRBD1 (5 bases). V lost 5 bases, J lost 1 base, and 8 bases lay in between. From germline, CDR1 is MNHNY and CDR2 SVGAGI (reference sequence). The CDR3 contains 13 residues. The CDR3 DNA sequence: TGTGCCAGCAGTACGACAGATAACTATGGCTACACCTTC. Amino acid sequence: CASSTTDNYGYTF.

This chain connects TRBV29-1 to TRBJ1-1; no reliable D call. The germline V and J ends were trimmed by 4 bases and 0 bases, with 3 bases remaining between them. This CDR3 is 11 amino acids long. Per the germline V gene, CDR1 is SQVTM and CDR2 is ANQGSEA. As DNA, the CDR3 is TGCAGCGTTGTAGTGAACACTGAAGCTTTCTTT. Translated: CSVVVNTEAFF.

The J gene is TRBJ1-1, the V gene TRBV25-1, with D hard to call. The CDR3 extends over 14 amino acids. V lost 1 base to trimming and J lost 8 bases, with 14 bases between them. Germline assignment: CDR1 MGHDK and CDR2 SYGVNS. The CDR3 sequence is CASSEFGSRKEAFF. In nucleotides, the CDR3 is TGTGCCAGCAGTGAATTCGGGTCAAGGAAGGAAGCTTTCTTT. Using reference TRBV25-1 and TRBJ1-1 for the parts outside the CDR3, the full variable domain is EADIYQTPRYLVIGTGKKITLECSQTMGHDKMYWYQQDPGMELHLIHYSYGVNSTEKGDLSSESTVSRIRTEHFPLTLESARPSHTSQYLCASSEFGSRKEAFFGQGTRLTVV.

V usage is TRBV6-5 and J usage is TRBJ1-5, with D maybe TRBD1 (5 bases). The CDR3 covers 13 residues. Germline V CDR1 and CDR2: MNHEY, SVGAGI. V gave up 7 bases and J gave up 7 bases, with 14 bases separating them. CDR3 in amino acids: CASTYGHRQPQHF. The CDR3 DNA follows: TGTGCCAGCACCTACGGACATAGGCAGCCCCAGCATTTT.

The J gene is TRBJ2-2, the V gene TRBV5-6; D may be TRBD2 (5 bases). CDR1 and CDR2 (germline): SGHDT, YYEEEE. The CDR3 covers 15 residues. V lost 7 bases and J 4 bases, leaving 17 bases between the germline ends. CDR3: CASSLGGTSTGELFF. The CDR3 DNA reads TGTGCCAGCTCCCTTGGCGGTACTAGCACCGGGGAGCTGTTTTTT.